A selection of T cell receptor beta chains follows, all from one sample in a study of blood T cells in healthy people across ages. TCRdb re-called the 5' RACE reads through MiXCR, storing one row per CDR3 protein. Seen here are under 2,000,000 distinct CDR3 sequences, about 49% observed once, and the top ten hold roughly 2.1%. Input material: blood. These receptors were collected from a woman in her thirties or forties in good health. The CDR3 runs from the conserved cysteine through the conserved F or W. The order of the fields is J gene, V gene, clone size, CDR3 length, D gene, CDR3 DNA, CDR3 protein. A D gene is named only where the DNA matches it firmly. A clone size is listed for some rows: how often the clone was seen (once, few, many), or a class if it is expanded.

TRBJ2-3 TRBV20-1 few 14 NA TGCAGTGCTAGAGATGGCACTAGCACAGATACGCAGTATTTT CSARDGTSTDTQYF
TRBJ2-5 TRBV15 few 17 TRBD2 TGTGCCACCAGCAGACGGACTAGCGGGAGGATGGTAGAGACCCAGTACTTC CATSRRTSGRMVETQYF
TRBJ2-1 TRBV29-1 few 12 TRBD2 TGCAGCGTACTAGCGGAGTACAATGAGCAGTTCTTC CSVLAEYNEQFF
TRBJ1-1 TRBV20-1 NA 12 TRBD1 TGCGGTGCTAGAGGGGGCCCTACTGAAGCTTTCTTT CGARGGPTEAFF
TRBJ2-1 TRBV6-2/TRBV6-3 NA 13 NA TGTGCCAGCATGGACGGAAAATACAATGAGCAGTTCTTC CASMDGKYNEQFF
TRBJ2-7 TRBV28 NA 14 TRBD1 TGTGCCAGCAGTTCCGGGACAGGCAGGTACGAGCAGTACTTC CASSSGTGRYEQYF
TRBJ2-7 TRBV29-1 NA 12 NA TGCAGCGGCCAGGGGTTAAGGAACGAGCAGTACTTC CSGQGLRNEQYF
TRBJ1-2 TRBV3-1 few 14 TRBD1 TGTGCCAGCAGCCAAGAAGACAGGGGAGGAGGCTACACCTTC CASSQEDRGGGYTF
TRBJ1-2 TRBV5-1 NA 14 TRBD1 TGCGCCAGCAGGACAGGGGGAAGCCCTATCGGCTACACCTTC CASRTGGSPIGYTF
TRBJ1-1 TRBV12-3/TRBV12-4 NA 14 NA TGTGCCAGCAGTTTGGTCGGCCGGGAAAGGGAAGCTTTCTTT CASSLVGREREAFF
TRBJ2-5 TRBV4-1 many 16 NA TGCGCCAGCAGCCACCCACCCCAAGGGGTCCAAGAGACCCAGTACTTC CASSHPPQGVQETQYF
TRBJ1-4 TRBV10-3 NA 14 NA TGTGCCATCAGTGAGTCGACTCCCAATGAAAAACTGTTTTTT CAISESTPNEKLFF
TRBJ1-2 TRBV20-1 NA 14 NA TGCAGTGCGCGCGCTCCGGTACGCGCCTATGGCTACACCTTC CSARAPVRAYGYTF
TRBJ2-1 TRBV12-3/TRBV12-4 NA 16 TRBD2 TGTGCCAGCAGTTTTATGCAGCGGGGGGGCTACGATGAGCAGTTCTTC CASSFMQRGGYDEQFF
TRBJ2-1 TRBV20-1 NA 17 TRBD2 TGCAGTGCTAGAGATCCGACTAGCGGGGGGATGTGGGAGACCCAGTTCTTC CSARDPTSGGMWETQFF
TRBJ2-7 TRBV6-2/TRBV6-3 few 15 NA TGTGCCAGCAGCCCTACAGGGGGAGGGACCTACGAGCAGTACTTC CASSPTGGGTYEQYF
TRBJ2-7 TRBV4-1 NA 17 NA TGCGCCAGCAGCCAATCGACGGGTGGCCGCTCCTACAATGAGCAGTACTTC CASSQSTGGRSYNEQYF
TRBJ1-2 TRBV28 few 11 NA TGTGCCAGCAGTCCCCGGGTCGGCTACACCTTC CASSPRVGYTF
TRBJ2-5 TRBV4-3 few 17 NA TGCGCCAGCAGCCAAGTCCTCGTCCTCCGAGGTGGAGAGACCCAGTACTTC CASSQVLVLRGGETQYF
TRBJ2-3 TRBV24-1 NA 21 TRBD2 TGTGCCACCAGTGCGGCGCGCGGCGGGACTAGCGGGCCTACTAGCACAGATACGCAGTATTTT CATSAARGGTSGPTSTDTQYF
TRBJ2-5 TRBV14 few 15 NA TGTGCCAGCAGCCAAGGACAAGTAGTGGAAGAGACCCAGTACTTC CASSQGQVVEETQYF
TRBJ2-7 TRBV2 NA 15 TRBD2 TGTGCCAGCAGTGAAGTGGGGGGGATCCTCTACGAGCAGTACTTC CASSEVGGILYEQYF
TRBJ2-5 TRBV29-1 NA 12 NA TGCAGCGTTGCCAAGGGGCCAGAGACCCAGTACTTC CSVAKGPETQYF
TRBJ2-1 TRBV7-9 NA 17 TRBD1 TGTGCCAGCAGCTTCAACCCGGGACAGGGGGGCTACAATGAGCAGTTCTTC CASSFNPGQGGYNEQFF
TRBJ2-5 TRBV6-2/TRBV6-3 many 13 NA TGTGCCAGCAGACTTACTAGTATGGAGACCCAGTACTTC CASRLTSMETQYF
TRBJ1-2 TRBV20-1 NA 14 NA TGCAGTGCTCCTTGGGCCCCTTCTAACTATGGCTACACCTTC CSAPWAPSNYGYTF
TRBJ1-2 TRBV4-1 NA 14 NA TGCGCCAGCAGCCAAGACCCACTCGCGGCTGGCTACACCTTC CASSQDPLAAGYTF
TRBJ2-4 TRBV10-3 NA 15 NA TGTGCCATCAGTGATCCAGGCAGGGGGGAAGACATTCAGTACTTC CAISDPGRGEDIQYF
TRBJ1-6 TRBV18 NA 15 NA TGTGCCAGCTCAGGTCTACAGGGTGACGCTTCACCCCTCCACTTT CASSGLQGDASPLHF
TRBJ2-3 TRBV5-6 NA 14 TRBD1 TGTGCCAGCAGGATTACAGGGGACACAGATACGCAGTATTTT CASRITGDTDTQYF
TRBJ1-1 TRBV20-1 NA 13 TRBD1 TGCAGTGCGGCGACAGGGCGGGACACTGAAGCTTTCTTT CSAATGRDTEAFF
TRBJ2-1 TRBV18 NA 22 TRBD2 TGTGCCAGCTCGACCCGGCGGGCAGCTGGGACTAGCGGGGGCCCTGTCCTCAATGAGCAGTTCTTC CASSTRRAAGTSGGPVLNEQFF
TRBJ2-3 TRBV6-2/TRBV6-3 few 13 NA TGTGCCAGCATAGACGGGGGAACAGATACGCAGTATTTT CASIDGGTDTQYF
TRBJ2-4 TRBV27 NA 15 NA TGTGCCAGCAGTTCCTCTAGACAGACCAAAAACATTCAGTACTTC CASSSSRQTKNIQYF
TRBJ2-6 TRBV5-1 once 16 NA TGCGCCAGCAGCTTACCACTGACTTCTGGGGCCAACGTCCTGACTTTC CASSLPLTSGANVLTF
TRBJ1-2 TRBV6-5 few 13 TRBD1 TGTGCCAGCAGTTACTCGGACAGGGCTGGCTACACCTTC CASSYSDRAGYTF
TRBJ2-7 TRBV4-3 NA 17 NA TGCGCCAGCAGCCAAGAATTTGGGTCTTATAAACCCTACGAGCAGTACTTC CASSQEFGSYKPYEQYF
TRBJ2-3 TRBV27 NA 14 TRBD2 TGTGACAGCAGTGGACTAGCCACCACAGATACGCAGTATTTT CDSSGLATTDTQYF
TRBJ2-7 TRBV6-1 NA 11 NA TGTGCCAGCGGGGATCACTACGAGCAGTACTTC CASGDHYEQYF
TRBJ2-7 TRBV7-9 few 14 NA TGTGCCAGCAGCTTAGTCGGACAGTTGTATGAGCAGTACTTC CASSLVGQLYEQYF
TRBJ2-1 TRBV27 NA 19 TRBD1 TGTGCCAGCAGTTTACGGACAGGGTGGACAGGGTCCCCCTACAATGAGCAGTTCTTC CASSLRTGWTGSPYNEQFF
TRBJ2-7 TRBV6-1 NA 17 NA TGTGCCAGCAGCACAAACAGGAGGGGGGGGACCTCCTACGAGCAGTACTTC CASSTNRRGGTSYEQYF
TRBJ1-2 TRBV7-2 few 12 NA TGTGCCTCAGGGGAGGGACGCTATGGCTACACCTTC CASGEGRYGYTF
TRBJ1-1 TRBV6-6 NA 15 NA TGTGCCAGCCGGCTCCCCGACGGTATGAACACTGAAGCTTTCTTT CASRLPDGMNTEAFF
TRBJ2-3 TRBV6-6 NA 13 NA TGTGCCAGCAGTTCCCGAGGAGTTAATACGCAGTATTTT CASSSRGVNTQYF
TRBJ2-3 TRBV20-1 NA 17 TRBD2 TGCAGTGCACCATGGACTAGCGGGGAAACTAGCACAGATACGCAGTATTTT CSAPWTSGETSTDTQYF
TRBJ2-1 TRBV6-5 NA 16 TRBD2 TGTGCCACCCAGGGAATCAGCGGGGGCTCCTACAATGAGCGGTTCTTC CATQGISGGSYNERFF
TRBJ2-3 TRBV5-4 NA 16 TRBD2 TGTGCCAGCAGCTTGACTAGCGGGGGTACGGGACTTACGCAGTATTTT CASSLTSGGTGLTQYF
TRBJ1-6 TRBV20-1 NA 14 NA TGCAGTGCTATCGGACAGTTCCTCAATTCACCCCTCCACTTT CSAIGQFLNSPLHF
TRBJ2-3 TRBV24-1 NA 12 NA TGTGCCACCAGTGACCGTATAGATACGCAGTATTTT CATSDRIDTQYF
TRBJ2-7 TRBV7-2 NA 10 NA TGTGCCAGCAGCTGGTACGAGCAGTACTTC CASSWYEQYF
TRBJ2-1 TRBV20-1 NA 15 NA TGCAGTGCTAGAGACCCACGTTTCCGACAAGAGACCCAGTTCTTC CSARDPRFRQETQFF
TRBJ2-1 TRBV29-1 NA 11 NA TGCAGCGGCCTCGTCTTGGGGGAGCAGTTCTTC CSGLVLGEQFF
TRBJ2-7 TRBV7-6 few 14 NA TGTGCCAGCAGCTCCGGGGGCGACCGGTACGAGCAGTACTTC CASSSGGDRYEQYF
TRBJ2-7 TRBV5-1 few 13 NA TGCGCCAGCAGCTTCCTCGGGGAGGACGAGCAGTACTTC CASSFLGEDEQYF
TRBJ2-5 TRBV5-1 NA 16 NA TGCGCCAGCAGCTCCCCGCGGTGGGGGGACCAAGAGACCCAGTACTTC CASSSPRWGDQETQYF
TRBJ2-3 TRBV20-1 few 15 TRBD1 TGCAGTGCTAGCCCAGGACAGGGAGGCACAGATACGCAGTATTTT CSASPGQGGTDTQYF
TRBJ1-1 TRBV12-3/TRBV12-4 NA 14 NA TGTGCCAGCAGAACGACAGGTATGAACACTGAAGCTTTCTTT CASRTTGMNTEAFF
TRBJ2-4 TRBV7-2 NA 17 NA TGTGCCAGCAGCTTATTGGATGGGACACTAGCCAAAAACATTCAGTACTTC CASSLLDGTLAKNIQYF